These 2 T cell receptor beta chains were all obtained from the same sample, sequenced in a study of T-cell memory formation after mild COVID-19. TCRdb re-called the 5' RACE reads through MiXCR, storing one row per CDR3 protein. The table lists a few hundred thousand distinct CDR3 sequences, around 20% of them singletons, with roughly a fifth in the top ten. Sequencing was performed on PBMCs or a T cell subset sorted from them (not recorded which). These receptors all come from a man aged 18 to 30 who had mild COVID-19 (a few samples of this study predate the infection). Cell type and time point are not known.

V gene TRBV12-3 or TRBV12-4 combines with J gene TRBJ1-2, with 8 bases identical to TRBD1. Losses at the gene ends were 7 bases for V and 0 bases for J; bases not matched to a gene: 1. The CDR3 length is 13 residues. CDR3 protein: CASKQGANYGYTF. The CDR3, as DNA: TGTGCCAGCAAACAGGGGGCTAACTATGGCTACACCTTC.

This clonotype came up once. This chain links TRBV10-1 with TRBJ2-3; 7 bases line up with TRBD2. The CDR3 runs to 13 residues. V gave up 7 bases and J gave up 5 bases; unmatched junction bases: 6. Germline CDR1 is WNHNN and CDR2 is SYGVQD (reference sequence). CDR3 coding DNA: TGCGCCAGCACCAGCGGGGCCCGAGATACGCAGTATTTT. Translated, it gives CASTSGARDTQYF.